This T cell receptor beta chain came from a study of cytomegalovirus exposure and HLA in healthy donors. At the level of the study: Among the approximately 400 genotyped donors, approximately 81% were placed in the Caucasian-associated ancestry cluster. Points from the study as a whole: A few V segments could not be told apart, such as TRBV6-2 and TRBV6-3, and were left out. In a later analysis, CMV-associated beta chains were mostly HLA-associated, it appeared.

About this clone itself: Its antigen is undetermined.

CDR1 and CDR2 from the germline V gene are SGHTA and FQGTGA. The CDR3 is made up of 18 amino acids. With 0 bases removed from V and 6 bases from J, the gap between germline ends came to 18 bases. The PCR employed 60 Vbeta primers together with 13 Jbeta primers. The table came from immunoSEQ multiplex PCR; TCRdb's copy has only in-frame clones and leaves some out. The table shows approximately 130,000 clones, with just over 70% occurring only once. This sequence was found in a woman aged 55-75 years in good health and CMV-seropositive. The genes are TRBV7-3 and TRBJ1-6, with TRBD1 as a possible D gene (5 bases). Sequencing input: PBMCs. The CDR3 here is CASSLTPLDRDSNSPLHF. The CDR3 nucleotides are TGTGCCAGCAGCTTAACCCCCTTAGATCGGGACTCTAATTCACCCCTCCACTTT.